The next 20 T cell receptor beta chains were all read from a single sample in a study of cytotoxic CD8 clonotypes in ibrutinib-treated CLL. TCRdb's table, derived via immunoSEQ multiplex PCR, lists solely in-frame clones and lacks some. The sample consists of about 39,000 clones, about 70% of them appearing once. Here the sequenced sample was PBMCs, taken at disease progression, from a patient treated with ibrutinib. All receptors derive from a human donor with chronic lymphocytic leukemia.

This sequence joins TRBV30 and TRBJ2-1; D is undetermined. This CDR3 comprises 12 residues. CDR1 is GTSNPN and CDR2 is SVGIG in the germline V gene (reference sequence). V lost 4 bases and J lost 4, with 8 bases in between. The CDR3 is CAWIPEYNEQFF. CDR3 bases: TGTGCCTGGATTCCAGAGTACAATGAGCAGTTCTTC.

The genes are TRBV5-1 and TRBJ2-1, with D perhaps matching TRBD2 (6 bases). Trimming removed 4 bases at V and 0 bases at J, with 8 bases between. This CDR3 spans 14 amino acids. The V gene's germline CDR1 is SGHRS and CDR2 YFSETQ. CDR3 protein: CASSPGSSYNEQFF. The CDR3 DNA is TGCGCCAGCAGCCCCGGGAGCTCCTACAATGAGCAGTTCTTC. The whole variable domain, filled in from reference TRBV5-1 and TRBJ2-1, reads KAGVTQTPRYLIKTRGQQVTLSCSPISGHRSVSWYQQTPGQGLQFLFEYFSETQRNKGNFPGRFSGRQFSNSRSEMNVSTLELGDSALYLCASSPGSSYNEQFFGPGTRLTVL.

This clone has more than one count but fewer than ten. This CDR3 is also generated by other DNA sequences in the sample. This chain joins TRBV27 and TRBJ2-2, with TRBD1 matching 10 bases. There are 14 residues in the CDR3. Germline-derived CDR1 and CDR2 are MNHEY and SMNVEV (reference sequence). The J segment lost 4 bases and the V segment lost 5 bases, leaving 1 base of the junction unmatched. The CDR3 nucleotides read TGTGCCAGCAGTCGGGACAGGGGCACCGGGGAGCTGTTTTTT. Protein sequence: CASSRDRGTGELFF.

The chain is built from TRBV11-2 and TRBJ2-5, with 11 bases identical to TRBD2. The CDR3 runs to 17 residues. In germline, CDR1 is SGHAT, CDR2 FQNNGV. V gave up 1 base and J gave up 4 bases; unmatched junction bases: 8. CDR3 region: CASSLARVAGGRETQYF. CDR3 DNA sequence: TGTGCCAGCAGCTTAGCCAGAGTAGCGGGAGGGCGAGAGACCCAGTACTTC.

The chain carries TRBV25-1 and TRBJ2-1, with D possibly being TRBD2 (6 bases). Trimming took 3 bases from V and 5 from J, leaving 11 bases between them. Per the germline V gene, CDR1 is MGHDK and CDR2 is SYGVNS. CDR3 length equals 14 residues. DNA for the CDR3: TGTGCCAGCAGTGACACTAGCAGGAACAATGAGCAGTTCTTC. Translated: CASSDTSRNNEQFF.

This clone was seen a single time. The chain has TRBV19 and TRBJ1-1; TRBD1 is a possible D gene (6 bases). The CDR3 has 16 residues. Germline CDR1 is LNHDA and CDR2 is SQIVND (reference sequence). Trimming took 3 bases from V and 0 from J, leaving 14 bases between them. The CDR3 region has the DNA TGTGCCAGTAGTATCCTCCCGACAGGAATGAACACTGAAGCTTTCTTT. Translating gives CASSILPTGMNTEAFF.

The chain joins TRBV5-1 to TRBJ1-5, with TRBD1 as a possible D gene (5 bases). Germline-derived CDR1 and CDR2 are SGHRS and YFSETQ. V lost 0 bases and J 5 bases, leaving 12 bases between the germline ends. This CDR3 has 15 residues. This CDR3 reads CASSLGWGKDQPQHF. CDR3 sequence (DNA): TGCGCCAGCAGCTTGGGATGGGGGAAGGATCAGCCCCAGCATTTT.

The V call is TRBV27, the J call TRBJ1-2, with D possibly matching TRBD1 (5 bases). Germline V gene sequence: CDR1 MNHEY, CDR2 SMNVEV (reference sequence). V shed 7 bases and J shed 3 bases, with 21 bases lying between them. The CDR3 sequence is 16 residues long. DNA for the CDR3: TGTGCCAGCACCCGGCTAGGGCAGGGTGCCGACTATGGCTACACCTTC. Amino acids: CASTRLGQGADYGYTF.

This chain uses TRBV7-2 with TRBJ2-7; D might be TRBD2 (5 bases). This CDR3 has 14 residues. Germline V CDR1 and CDR2: SGHTA, FQGNSA. Trimming removed 5 bases from V and 2 bases from J, with 13 bases in between. CDR3 DNA sequence: TGTGCCAGCAGCCCCGCGGCGGGCCCCTACGAGCAGTACTTC. Translating gives CASSPAAGPYEQYF.

The V and J genes are TRBV27 and TRBJ1-3; D unclear. The CDR3 runs 15 residues. Germline V gene lookup returns CDR1 MNHEY and CDR2 SMNVEV (reference sequence). V lost 0 bases and J 2 bases, leaving 8 bases between the germline ends. CDR3 bases: TGTGCCAGCAGTTTATCGTGGGGAGCTGGAAACACCATATATTTT. It yields the protein CASSLSWGAGNTIYF.

This clone was seen more than once but under ten times. The chain employs TRBV15 and TRBJ1-2; 8 bases agree with TRBD1. The CDR3 length is 15 residues. Germline V gene lookup returns CDR1 LNHNV and CDR2 YYDKDF (reference sequence). V shed 0 bases and J 4 bases; nucleotides not matched to a gene: 4. The CDR3 coding sequence is TGTGCCACCAGCAGAGAACAGGGGGTCGGCTATGGCTACACCTTC. Translation: CATSREQGVGYGYTF.

The chain recombines TRBV27 with TRBJ1-5; D call uncertain. The V gene lost 5 bases and the J gene lost 4 bases, with 30 bases spanning the gap. CDR1 and CDR2 (germline): MNHEY, SMNVEV (reference sequence). The CDR3 length is 20 residues. The CDR3 nucleotides are TGTGCCAGCAGTCCGACCTACCCGGGCGCGGGAGAGGAGGAAAATCAGCCCCAGCATTTT. As protein: CASSPTYPGAGEEENQPQHF.

This rearrangement joins TRBV7-8 to TRBJ1-6, with D unclear. The CDR3 is 11 amino acids. V was shortened by 2 bases and J by 12 bases, with 5 bases between the two germline ends. In germline, CDR1 is SGHVS, CDR2 FQNEAQ. CDR3 nucleotide sequence: TGTGCCAGCAGCTTAAGTGAACCCCTCCACTTT. It codes for CASSLSEPLHF.

This clone was observed at least ten times. The rearrangement joins TRBV7-9 to TRBJ1-6, with TRBD1 identical over 7 bases. CDR1 is SEHNR and CDR2 is FQNEAQ in the germline V gene (reference sequence). The CDR3 length is 13 residues. The V gene end was trimmed by 1 base and the J gene end by 11 bases; junction bases not matched to a gene: 2. The CDR3 region is CASSLGTGAPLHF. CDR3 DNA: TGTGCCAGCAGCTTAGGTACAGGGGCACCCCTCCACTTT.

V gene TRBV5-6 combines with J gene TRBJ1-2; D is possibly TRBD1 (5 bases). V was clipped by 0 bases and J by 8 bases, with 17 bases between them. The CDR3 is 15 residues long. Germline V CDR1 and CDR2: SGHDT, YYEEEE. The DNA of the CDR3 is TGTGCCAGCAGCTTGGTGTTATCGAGGGGCAAAGGCTACACCTTC. Protein: CASSLVLSRGKGYTF.

V and J are TRBV6-6 and TRBJ1-5; a possible D gene is TRBD1 (5 bases). The CDR3 is made up of 12 amino acids. Trimming took off 7 bases at V and 7 bases at J, with 11 bases between the two ends. Germline V CDR1 and CDR2: MNHNY, SVGAGI (reference sequence). The CDR3: CASISPGQPQHF. Here the CDR3 DNA reads TGTGCCAGCATCTCCCCAGGGCAGCCCCAGCATTTT.

This chain's CDR3 is CASSSLNGGPEAFF. The CDR3 DNA reads as TGTGCCAGCAGCTCCCTGAATGGGGGGCCCGAAGCTTTCTTT. The genes are TRBV11-3 and TRBJ1-1; D perhaps matches TRBD1 (6 bases). This CDR3 is 14 amino acids long. Between the trimmed V and J ends, which lost 4 bases and 8 bases, there was a span of 17 bases. Germline V gene lookup returns CDR1 SGHNT and CDR2 YENEEA.

There are a few counts of this clone. The chain has TRBV11-3 and TRBJ2-7, with D unresolved. Looked up from germline, CDR1 is SGHNT and CDR2 is YENEEA. The CDR3 has 15 amino acids. Trimming pared 1 base from V and 4 bases from J, leaving 14 bases between. CDR3 sequence reads: CASSLGGESVYEQYF. CDR3 coding DNA: TGTGCCAGCAGCTTAGGGGGTGAATCGGTATACGAGCAGTACTTC.

In this sample, this clone turned up a few times. CDR3 loop: CASSEVSGQSDTQYF. The CDR3 DNA sequence: TGTGCCAGCAGTGAAGTAAGCGGGCAGTCAGATACGCAGTATTTT. The chain joins TRBV6-1 to TRBJ2-3, with a weak D call TRBD2 (6 bases). Germline CDR1 reads MNHNS; CDR2 reads SASEGT. CDR3 length: 15 amino acids. Trimming stripped 1 base from V and 4 bases from J, with 12 bases between.

This clone was seen a few times. The J gene is TRBJ1-5, the V gene TRBV6-1; 11 bases fit TRBD1. Unmatched junction bases numbered 7, after V lost 7 bases and J lost 5 bases. Per the germline V gene, CDR1 is MNHNS and CDR2 is SASEGT. CDR3 size: 15 residues. The CDR3 DNA reads as TGTGCCAGCATCGGCAGGACAGGGGGCGATCAGCCCCAGCATTTT. Translation gives CASIGRTGGDQPQHF.